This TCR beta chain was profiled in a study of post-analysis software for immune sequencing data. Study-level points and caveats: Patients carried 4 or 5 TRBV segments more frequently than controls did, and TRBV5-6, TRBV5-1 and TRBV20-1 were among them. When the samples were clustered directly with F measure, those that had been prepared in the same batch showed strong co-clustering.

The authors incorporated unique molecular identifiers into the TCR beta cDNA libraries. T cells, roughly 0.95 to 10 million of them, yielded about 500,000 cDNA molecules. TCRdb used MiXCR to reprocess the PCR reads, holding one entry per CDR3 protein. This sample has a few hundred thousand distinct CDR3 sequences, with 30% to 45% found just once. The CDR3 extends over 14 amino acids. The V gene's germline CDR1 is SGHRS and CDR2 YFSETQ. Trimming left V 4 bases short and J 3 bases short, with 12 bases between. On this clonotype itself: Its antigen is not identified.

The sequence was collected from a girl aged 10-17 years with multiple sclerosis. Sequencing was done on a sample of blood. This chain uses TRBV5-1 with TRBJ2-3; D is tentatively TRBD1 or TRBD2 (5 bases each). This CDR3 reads CASSRRGETDTQYF. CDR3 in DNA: TGCGCCAGCAGCCGGCGAGGGGAAACAGATACGCAGTATTTT.